This T cell receptor beta chain was identified during a study of T cell clones after liver transplantation. Overall study context: Liver transplant recipients had immunosuppression withdrawal attempted within 2 years. Subjects received no induction therapy and standard immunosuppression until randomization at 12-24 months post-transplant.

Concerning this clone itself: Its antigen is unidentified.

Repertoires were generated with immunoSEQ multiplex PCR, while TCRdb's copy carries only in-frame clones and drops some. The sample holds about 76,000 clones, around four fifths seen once. Overall study findings and caveats: Post-transplant, graft-donor-reactive CD4 TCRbeta sequences in blood dropped significantly in most of the 8 subjects. Rather than being deleted, graft donor-reactive T cells may have moved into the graft.

The ends were cut back, 7 bases at V and 3 bases at J, with 31 bases in the middle. CDR1 and CDR2 from the germline V gene are SGHTA and FQGNSA. The CDR3 is 19 residues long. Sequenced here: CD4+ T cells from blood, sampled at the 22-month timepoint. This TCR derives from a human patient who received a liver transplant. These T cells may partly come from the graft donor. The chain uses TRBV7-2 and TRBJ2-7; D is possibly TRBD2 (6 bases). CDR3 in DNA: TGTGCCAGCACCCCCAACCCATTCGAAGCGGGCTCAAACCGCTACGAGCAGTACTTC. It translates to CASTPNPFEAGSNRYEQYF.